This entry concerns a single T cell receptor beta chain. These data are taken from a study of blood T cell repertoires in COVID-19. Study information: Both acute and convalescent COVID-19 samples were obtained from the United States, Italy and Spain. Nucleic acid was either cDNA or gDNA, and it came from T cells, B-cell-depleted T cells, or PBMCs.

There are 17 residues in the CDR3. Germline CDR1 SGHKS, CDR2 YYEKEE (reference sequence). V was trimmed by 0 bases and J by 2 bases, leaving 12 bases between them. In the original processing: From reference gene primer amplification, estimates of nucleated cell counts were derived. Method: immunoSEQ multiplex PCR; TCRdb's copy keeps in-frame clones and lacks some. That table is the source of V, J and clone size, and D and trimming were worked out from the DNA. This repertoire shows some 50,000 clones, roughly nine tenths found once; its top ten account for 9.2%. Sequencing used peripheral blood. This sequence was found in a human donor in a cohort sampled during active COVID-19. The genes are TRBV5-5 and TRBJ1-6; a weak D match, TRBD1 (6 bases). The CDR3 spells CASSLDGQSTYNSPLHF. The DNA for the CDR3 is TGTGCCAGCAGCTTGGACGGACAGTCGACCTATAATTCACCCCTCCACTTT.